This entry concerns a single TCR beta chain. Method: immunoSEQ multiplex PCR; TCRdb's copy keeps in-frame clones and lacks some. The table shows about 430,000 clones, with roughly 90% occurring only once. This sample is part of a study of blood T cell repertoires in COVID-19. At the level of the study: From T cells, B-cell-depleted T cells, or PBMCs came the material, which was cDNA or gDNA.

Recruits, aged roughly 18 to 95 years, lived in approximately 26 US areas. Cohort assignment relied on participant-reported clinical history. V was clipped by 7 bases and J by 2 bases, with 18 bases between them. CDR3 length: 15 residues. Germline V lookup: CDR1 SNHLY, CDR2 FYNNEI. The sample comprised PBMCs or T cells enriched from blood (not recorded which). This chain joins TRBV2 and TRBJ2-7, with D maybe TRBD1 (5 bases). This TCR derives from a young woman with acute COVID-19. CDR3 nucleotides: TGTGCCAGCATTGGACACCTCGAGAAGACCTACGAGCAGTACTTC. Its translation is CASIGHLEKTYEQYF.